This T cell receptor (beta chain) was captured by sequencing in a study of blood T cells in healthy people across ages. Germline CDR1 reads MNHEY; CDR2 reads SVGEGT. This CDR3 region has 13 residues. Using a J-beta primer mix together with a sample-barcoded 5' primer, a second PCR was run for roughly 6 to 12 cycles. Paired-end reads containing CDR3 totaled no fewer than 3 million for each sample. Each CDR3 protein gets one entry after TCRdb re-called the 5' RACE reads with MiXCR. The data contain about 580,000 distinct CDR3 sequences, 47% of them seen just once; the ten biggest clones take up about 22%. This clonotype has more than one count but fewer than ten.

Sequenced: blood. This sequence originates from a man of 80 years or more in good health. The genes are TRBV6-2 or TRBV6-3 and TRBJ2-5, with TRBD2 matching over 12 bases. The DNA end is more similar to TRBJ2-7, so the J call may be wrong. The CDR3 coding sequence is TGTGCCAGCAGTGCGGGACTAGCGGGCGAGCAGTACTTC. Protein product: CASSAGLAGEQYF.